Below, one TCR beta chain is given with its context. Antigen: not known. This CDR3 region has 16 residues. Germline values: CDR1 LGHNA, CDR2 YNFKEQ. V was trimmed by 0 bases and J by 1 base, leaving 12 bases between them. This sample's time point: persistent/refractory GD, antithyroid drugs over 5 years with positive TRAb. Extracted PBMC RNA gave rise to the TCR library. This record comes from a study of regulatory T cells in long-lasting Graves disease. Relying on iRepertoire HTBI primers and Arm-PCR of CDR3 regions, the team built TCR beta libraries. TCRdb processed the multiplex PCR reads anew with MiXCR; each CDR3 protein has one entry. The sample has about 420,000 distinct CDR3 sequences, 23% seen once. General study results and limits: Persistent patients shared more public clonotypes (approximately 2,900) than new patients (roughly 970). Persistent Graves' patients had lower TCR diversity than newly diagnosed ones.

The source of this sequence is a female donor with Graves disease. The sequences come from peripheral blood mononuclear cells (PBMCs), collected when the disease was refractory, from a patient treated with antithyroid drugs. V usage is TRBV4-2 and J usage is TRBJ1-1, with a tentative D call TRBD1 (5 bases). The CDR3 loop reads CASSQDGSTANTEAFF. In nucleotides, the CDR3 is TGTGCCAGCAGCCAAGATGGGTCGACAGCGAACACTGAAGCTTTCTTT.